The rows below give T cell receptor beta chains drawn from one sample of a study of T cells in localized non-small cell lung cancer. Only in-frame clones appear in the TCRdb table, and some are missing; sequencing was by immunoSEQ multiplex PCR. This sample has almost 30,000 clones; around 89% occur once, and the top ten carry 13%. The material sequenced was peripheral blood, taken before any cancer treatment. The receptors shown here come from a female donor aged 60 or older with stage III squamous cell lung carcinoma. The CDR3 runs from the conserved cysteine through the conserved F or W. A D gene is named only where the DNA matches it firmly.

j_call | v_call | d_call | cdr3_nt | cdr3_aa
TRBJ2-1 | TRBV7-2 | - | TGTGCCAGCAGCTTGGGACTTTTCAATGAGCAGTTCTTC | CASSLGLFNEQFF
TRBJ2-7 | TRBV2 | TRBD1 | TGTGCCAGCACCGGACAGGGCTCCTCCTACGAGCAGTACTTC | CASTGQGSSYEQYF
TRBJ1-4 | TRBV27 | - | TGTGCCAGCAGTCCTAATACTATTGCTGAAAAACTGTTTTTT | CASSPNTIAEKLFF
TRBJ1-5 | TRBV4-1 | TRBD1 | TGCGCCAGCAGCCAAGACACAGGGGGAGATCAGCCCCAGCATTTT | CASSQDTGGDQPQHF
TRBJ1-5 | TRBV28 | - | TGTGCCAGCAGAACGACAGAGGCCGGCAATCAGCCCCAGCATTTT | CASRTTEAGNQPQHF
TRBJ2-7 | TRBV27 | - | TGTGCCAGCAGTTTATCCGGACAATCTATCCGCTACGAGCAGTACTTC | CASSLSGQSIRYEQYF
TRBJ2-2 | TRBV7-9 | - | TGTGCCAGCAGCTTAGCTAACTTGGCCGGGGAGCTGTTTTTT | CASSLANLAGELFF
TRBJ2-3 | TRBV12-1 | - | TGTGCCAGCAGCTTTGGGGGGGACAGGGGAAGCACAGATACGCAGTATTTT | CASSFGGDRGSTDTQYF
TRBJ1-2 | TRBV7-9 | - | TGTGCCAGCAGCTTGGGGGACTATGGCTACACCTTC | CASSLGDYGYTF
TRBJ2-1 | TRBV9 | - | TGTGCCAGCAGCGTACCTGCGGGGCTCGATGAGCAGTTCTTC | CASSVPAGLDEQFF
TRBJ2-3 | TRBV2 | TRBD1 | TGTGCCAGCAGCCCCAGACAGGGAGGCACAGATACGCAGTATTTT | CASSPRQGGTDTQYF
TRBJ1-4 | TRBV6-1 | - | TGTGCCAGCAGCCCTCATAAGGACCTTAATGAAAAACTGTTTTTT | CASSPHKDLNEKLFF
TRBJ1-1 | TRBV6-6 | - | TGTGCCAGCACCCGGCAGCCCATGAACACTGAAGCTTTCTTT | CASTRQPMNTEAFF
TRBJ1-6 | TRBV10-1 | - | TGCGCCAGCAGTGGGGACGCTGATAATTCACCCCTCCACTTT | CASSGDADNSPLHF